These 28 T cell receptor beta chains share one sample of origin, sequenced in a study of cytomegalovirus exposure and HLA in healthy donors. Vbeta (60) and Jbeta (13) primers were used in the PCR. Clones were sequenced by immunoSEQ multiplex PCR, and TCRdb holds only the in-frame ones, with some missing. The data contain 150,000 to 250,000 clones, 82% of them singletons. Sequenced input: PBMCs. Receptor source: a boy aged 2 to 10 in good health and CMV-seronegative.

The chain is built from TRBV7-3 and TRBJ2-5; the D is unclear. Trimming left V 5 bases short and J 1 base short, with 8 bases between. The CDR3 totals 13 residues. The germline CDR1 and CDR2 sequences are SGHTA and FQGTGA. CDR3 sequence: CASSVTTQETQYF. The CDR3 coding sequence is TGTGCCAGCAGCGTGACAACCCAAGAGACCCAGTACTTC.

The V and J genes are TRBV18 and TRBJ1-1; possibly TRBD1 for D (5 bases). The CDR3 sequence is 14 residues long. Trimming left V 2 bases short and J 3 bases short, with 10 bases between. Germline CDR1 is KGHSH and CDR2 is LQKENI. The DNA for the CDR3 is TGTGCCAGCTCACCAAATGGGGGGGACACTGAAGCTTTCTTT. It encodes CASSPNGGDTEAFF.

The rearrangement joins TRBV29-1 to TRBJ1-6, with a weak D call TRBD1 (5 bases). With 8 bases removed from V and 10 bases from J, the gap between germline ends came to 18 bases. Germline loops: CDR1 SQVTM, CDR2 ANQGSEA. This CDR3 has 13 amino acids. CDR3 amino acids: CSFSTGLGSPLHF. DNA for the CDR3: TGCAGCTTTTCCACAGGTCTGGGCTCACCCCTCCACTTT.

The chain recombines TRBV7-2 with TRBJ1-1; no clear D gene. CDR3 length equals 13 residues. CDR1 SGHTA and CDR2 FQGNSA come from the germline V gene. V was shortened by 0 bases and J by 3 bases, with 5 bases between the two germline ends. For the CDR3, the DNA is TGTGCCAGCAGCTTAGCTGCAGACACTGAAGCTTTCTTT. Its translation is CASSLAADTEAFF.

V is TRBV7-9 and J is TRBJ2-3; the D is unclear. The ends were cut back, 3 bases at V and 2 bases at J, with 9 bases in the middle. The germline CDR1 and CDR2 sequences are SEHNR and FQNEAQ (reference sequence). This CDR3 spans 14 amino acids. CDR3 region: CASSLVGSTDTQYF. In DNA form, the CDR3 reads TGTGCCAGCAGCTTGGTGGGCTCCACAGATACGCAGTATTTT.

CDR3 sequence: CASRKGASGYGYTF. In DNA, the CDR3 is TGTGCCAGTAGGAAGGGCGCTTCGGGGTATGGCTACACCTTC. The J gene is TRBJ1-2, the V gene TRBV19; D ambiguous. This CDR3 spans 14 amino acids. Trimming took 6 bases from V and 5 from J, leaving 16 bases between them. In germline, CDR1 is LNHDA, CDR2 SQIVND (reference sequence). The variable domain in full, completed from reference TRBV19 and TRBJ1-2, reads DGGITQSPKYLFRKEGQNVTLSCEQNLNHDAMYWYRQDPGQGLRLIYYSQIVNDFQKGDIAEGYSVSREKKESFPLTVTSAQKNPTAFYLCASRKGASGYGYTFGSGTRLTVV.

The chain couples TRBV6-1 to TRBJ2-5, with D unclear. The length of the CDR3 is 13 residues. V was cut by 5 bases and J by 2 bases, with 9 bases left in between. Germline values: CDR1 MNHNS, CDR2 SASEGT. CDR3 amino acids: CASSFAGQETQYF. The CDR3 coding sequence is TGTGCCAGCAGTTTCGCCGGGCAAGAGACCCAGTACTTC.

The rearrangement uses TRBV4-3 and TRBJ2-1; D perhaps matches TRBD1 (6 bases). Germline lookup yields CDR1 LGHNA and CDR2 YSLEER. Trimming removed 2 bases from V and 8 bases from J, with 19 bases in between. The CDR3 runs 16 residues. The CDR3 loop reads CASSQTPGPGQHEQFF. The CDR3 DNA reads as TGCGCCAGCAGCCAAACCCCCGGCCCCGGACAGCATGAGCAGTTCTTC.

The CDR3 region is CAISVKQGAGQPQHF. DNA of the CDR3: TGTGCCATCAGTGTGAAACAGGGGGCGGGTCAGCCCCAGCATTTT. The J gene is TRBJ1-5, the V gene TRBV10-3, with TRBD1 matching 9 bases. The CDR3 totals 15 residues. The germline V gene encodes CDR1 ENHRY and CDR2 SYGVKD. V lost 4 bases, J lost 6 bases, and 7 bases stayed unmatched.

CDR3 amino acids: CASSPASGGPYEQYF. CDR3 sequence (DNA): TGTGCCAGCAGTCCCGCTAGCGGGGGACCCTACGAGCAGTACTTC. V and J are TRBV6-5 and TRBJ2-5; 10 bases are shared with TRBD2. With the DNA end fitting TRBJ2-7 better, the J assignment may be wrong. Germline V gives CDR1 MNHEY, CDR2 SVGAGI. The CDR3 spans 15 residues.

CDR3 DNA: TGCGCCAGCAGCCATTTTGAAGGGGGAACTAATGAAAAACTGTTTTTT. Translated: CASSHFEGGTNEKLFF. The rearrangement uses TRBV4-3 and TRBJ1-4; D possibly corresponds to TRBD1 (6 bases). V shed 3 bases and J shed 1 base, with 12 bases lying between them. The CDR3 consists of 16 residues. CDR1 and CDR2 from the germline V gene are LGHNA and YSLEER.

CDR3 bases: TGTGCCAGCAGTTTATTGCGTGGGACAGGGGTTTCCGAGCAGTACTTC. Residues: CASSLLRGTGVSEQYF. The genes are TRBV27 and TRBJ2-5, with 10 bases that match TRBD1. The J call is in doubt because the DNA end fits TRBJ2-7 better. CDR3 length: 16 amino acids. Per the germline V gene, CDR1 is MNHEY and CDR2 is SMNVEV (reference sequence).

The count of this clone is one. The CDR3 DNA sequence: TGTGCCAGCAGTTCCCAAGGACTAGCGGGGGGGATCTACGAGCAGTACTTC. Translation: CASSSQGLAGGIYEQYF. This chain links TRBV28 with TRBJ2-7; 15 bases match TRBD2. The CDR3 covers 17 residues. V was pared by 4 bases and J by 3 bases, with 7 bases of the junction left unmatched. The V gene's germline CDR1 is MDHEN and CDR2 SYDVKM.

DNA of the CDR3: TGTGCCAGCAGCTTAATGTTGGGAGCTAGCACAGATACGCAGTATTTT. Residues: CASSLMLGASTDTQYF. The J gene is TRBJ2-3, the V gene TRBV11-2, with D tentatively TRBD2 (5 bases). This CDR3 region has 16 residues. V lost 2 bases and J 0 bases, leaving 12 bases between the germline ends. Germline values: CDR1 SGHAT, CDR2 FQNNGV.

CDR3 DNA: TGTGCCAGCAGCTTGGGGAGAACGAGCACAGATACGCAGTATTTT. Translated: CASSLGRTSTDTQYF. This chain joins TRBV11-2 and TRBJ2-3; maybe TRBD2 (5 bases). This CDR3 is built from 15 residues. Germline lookup yields CDR1 SGHAT and CDR2 FQNNGV. V lost 3 bases, J lost 0 bases, and 10 bases lay in between.

V usage is TRBV5-6 and J usage is TRBJ1-3, with D perhaps TRBD1 (6 bases). This CDR3 spans 17 amino acids. In germline, CDR1 is SGHDT, CDR2 YYEEEE. Trimming removed 0 bases from V and 0 bases from J, with 13 bases in between. CDR3 in amino acids: CASSLANWDNSGNTIYF. In nucleotides, the CDR3 is TGTGCCAGCAGCTTGGCCAATTGGGACAACTCTGGAAACACCATATATTTT.

This clone was counted once. V usage is TRBV29-1 and J usage is TRBJ1-2; D remains ambiguous. There are 14 residues in the CDR3. Germline V gene data show CDR1 as SQVTM and CDR2 as ANQGSEA. V was clipped by 4 bases and J by 5 bases, with 17 bases between them. The CDR3, as DNA: TGCAGCGTTGGTCGGAGGGCTTCCGCTTATGGCTACACCTTC. Its protein is CSVGRRASAYGYTF.

The chain links TRBV6-5 to TRBJ2-5, with 10 bases fitting TRBD2. Near its end, the DNA agrees better with TRBJ2-7, so the J call may be wrong. CDR3 length: 16 residues. The germline gives CDR1 MNHEY, CDR2 SVGAGI. CDR3 protein: CASSYSLAGMAYEQYF. The CDR3 DNA reads TGTGCCAGCAGTTACTCACTAGCGGGGATGGCCTACGAGCAGTACTTC.

A single count supports this clone. This chain links TRBV18 with TRBJ1-3; D gene unclear. This CDR3 is built from 17 residues. CDR1 and CDR2 (germline): KGHSH, LQKENI. V lost 3 bases, J lost 0 bases, and 15 bases lay in between. This CDR3 reads CASSPRVRDHSGNTIYF. Written as DNA, the CDR3 is TGTGCCAGCTCACCGCGGGTGAGGGATCACTCTGGAAACACCATATATTTT.

The chain combines TRBV7-2 with TRBJ2-5, with D tentatively TRBD2 (5 bases). The length of the CDR3 is 14 residues. CDR1 is SGHTA and CDR2 is FQGNSA in the germline V gene. The ends were cut back, 2 bases at V and 5 bases at J, with 12 bases in the middle. The CDR3 reads CASSLFSSSETQYF. As DNA, the CDR3 is TGTGCCAGCAGCTTATTCTCTAGCTCGGAGACCCAGTACTTC.

J is TRBJ2-7 and V is TRBV6-1; D not certain. This CDR3 is built from 15 residues. Per the germline V gene, CDR1 is MNHNS and CDR2 is SASEGT. Trimming removed 4 bases from V and 0 bases from J, with 13 bases in between. Here the CDR3 DNA reads TGTGCCAGCAGTGTCCGTGTTAGTTACTCCTACGAGCAGTACTTC. As protein: CASSVRVSYSYEQYF.

The genes are TRBV6-1 and TRBJ2-1, with 12 positions matching TRBD2. The CDR3 sequence is 15 residues long. J gave up 8 bases and V 8 bases, and 10 bases lay outside the gene matches. Per germline, CDR1 MNHNS and CDR2 SASEGT. The CDR3 here is CASSRLTSGGYEQFF. CDR3 coding DNA: TGTGCCAGCTCAAGACTCACTAGCGGGGGGTATGAGCAGTTCTTC.

The chain couples TRBV12-5 to TRBJ2-3, with a tentative D call TRBD1 (6 bases). The germline V gene has CDR1 LGHNT and CDR2 FRNRAP. The V end lost 2 bases, the J end lost 2 bases, and 11 bases lay between the germline ends. The CDR3 has 15 residues. The CDR3 sequence: CASGLSGQSTDTQYF. Written as DNA, the CDR3 is TGTGCTAGTGGTTTGTCCGGACAGTCCACAGATACGCAGTATTTT.

The chain uses TRBV4-2 and TRBJ2-2, with a possible D match to TRBD2 (5 bases). V gave up 0 bases and J gave up 0 bases, with 8 bases separating them. Germline V gene data show CDR1 as LGHNA and CDR2 as YNFKEQ. This CDR3 is built from 16 residues. CDR3 amino acids: CASSQEGGSNTGELFF. The CDR3 bases are TGTGCCAGCAGCCAAGAAGGCGGGTCGAACACCGGGGAGCTGTTTTTT.

The rearrangement uses TRBV7-6 and TRBJ1-5, with TRBD1 as a possible D gene (5 bases). V dropped 3 bases and J dropped 4 bases, with 7 bases sitting between them. The CDR3 length is 13 residues. The germline V gene encodes CDR1 SGHVS and CDR2 FNYEAQ. CDR3 bases: TGTGCCAGCAGCTTCGGGGGGAATCAGCCCCAGCATTTT. Its protein is CASSFGGNQPQHF. Looking up the rest from reference TRBV7-6 and TRBJ1-5 gives the full variable domain: GAGVSQSPRYKVTKRGQDVALRCDPISGHVSLYWYRQALGQGPEFLTYFNYEAQQDKSGLPNDRFSAERPEGSISTLTIQRTEQRDSAMYRCASSFGGNQPQHFGDGTRLSIL.

The V call is TRBV4-3, the J call TRBJ2-7, with 9 bases matching TRBD2. The V gene's germline CDR1 is LGHNA and CDR2 YSLEER. The CDR3 spans 15 residues. The V and J ends lost 0 bases and 7 bases, in that order; junction bases with no gene match: 7. The CDR3 here is CASSQDGAGGNEQYF. The CDR3, as DNA: TGCGCCAGCAGCCAAGATGGAGCGGGGGGCAATGAGCAGTACTTC.

The chain has TRBV2 and TRBJ2-7, with TRBD1 matching 8 bases. V trimming: 8 bases; J trimming: 4 bases; junction bases outside the gene matches: 7. This CDR3 has 13 residues. The germline V gene encodes CDR1 SNHLY and CDR2 FYNNEI. The CDR3 nucleotides read TGTGCCAGCGCCAGGGGGCTGTTGTACGAGCAGTACTTC. As protein: CASARGLLYEQYF.

Concerning this clone: Other nucleotide sequences from this sample produce the same CDR3. The CDR3 DNA follows: TGTGCCAGCAGCTTAGTACTTCAAGAGACCCAGTACTTC. Protein: CASSLVLQETQYF. The V and J genes are TRBV7-2 and TRBJ2-5; D not resolved. The CDR3 has 13 residues. Germline CDR1 reads SGHTA; CDR2 reads FQGNSA. Deletions cut 1 base from V and 2 bases from J, with 5 bases between.